This TCR beta chain was obtained from a study of shared clonotypes between healthy human individuals. V was trimmed by 4 bases and J by 4 bases, leaving 24 bases between them. The CDR3 spans 17 residues. The V gene's germline CDR1 is SGDLS and CDR2 YYNGEE. A word on this clone: What it recognizes is unknown.

Clones were sequenced by immunoSEQ multiplex PCR, and TCRdb holds only the in-frame ones, with some missing. The data contain 2 million to 3 million clones, approximately 93% of them seen just once; the ten biggest clones take up approximately 0.36%. Findings of the study overall: Incompleteness in sorted-subset sequencing, despite large depth, was shown by rarefaction.

The source of this sequence is a man aged 18-30 years in good health. Some clones in this sample may be carry-over from other donors' samples. This rearrangement joins TRBV9 to TRBJ2-7; D is possibly TRBD1 (6 bases). The sample was naive CD4+ T cells from PBMCs. Subset meaning: CD45RA+ positively selected. The chain's CDR3 is CASSSPAGALQSYEQYF. As DNA, the CDR3 is TGTGCCAGCAGCTCACCGGCAGGGGCGTTACAATCATACGAGCAGTACTTC. The full variable domain, completed using reference TRBV9 and TRBJ2-7, is DSGVTQTPKHLITATGQRVTLRCSPRSGDLSVYWYQQSLDQGLQFLIQYYNGEERAKGNILERFSAQQFPDLHSELNLSSLELGDSALYFCASSSPAGALQSYEQYFGPGTRLTVT.